This T cell receptor (beta chain) was documented in a study of T cell responses to AZD1222 COVID-19 vaccine (dated by TCRdb to the early 2020s). A note on the overall study: A total of just over 230 trial participants underwent TCR sequencing, of whom around 210 had received two doses of AZD1222 and some 25 had received two doses of the MenACWY control vaccine. Trial participants were enrolled into age subgroups of 18-55, 56-69 and 70-plus years, which contained around 150, 29 and 61 TCR-sequenced participants, respectively. Study-level results and caveats: Conclusions about previously exposed vaccinees are limited, since just 6 or 7 AZD1222 recipients were seropositive for SARS-CoV-2 at baseline. The whole spike protein was spanned by vaccine-associated CD4 TCRs, and dominant responses were seen in regions 160-218 and 743-854. Nearly half of unique spike-specific TCRs reportedly recognized epitopes outside regions mutated in the B.1.351 and B.1.1.7 variants. Participants were mostly white British, with more females than males. The authors suggested clonal diversity may have been underestimated. After two AZD1222 doses, both the breadth and the depth of spike-specific TCRs were significantly higher than at day 0 and than in MenACWY recipients. Because no day 14 peak-response samples were available, repertoires were characterized only after the peak T cell response. In the small 56-69-year group, the increase in depth fell short of significance, most likely because of low power.

This specimen's time point label, interpreted: sample from adult after SARS-CoV-2 infection, after symptom onset. Two convalescent COVID-19 patients, sampled after symptom onset from adults with prior SARS-CoV-2 infection, were also TCR-sequenced for comparison. The CDR3 regions of human TCRbeta chains were subjected to immunosequencing. As for the original processing: Repertoire TCRs were matched against a reference library of SARS-CoV-2-specific TCRs generated with the MIRA antigen-specificity platform. Breadth meant the fraction of unique TCRs that were SARS-CoV-2-associated, whereas depth meant the fraction of total T cells that were SARS-CoV-2-associated. Using the MIRA data, each spike-specific TCR was mapped to the spike region that the TCR reacts to and placed in a CD4 or CD8 class. Log10-transformed breadth and depth values were compared by one-way ANOVA with Sidak's multiple comparisons tests. TCRdb stores this immuneACCESS table with in-frame sequences only. Part of the clones is absent; in the studies checked, under half of the shortfall reflects unresolved V genes, and no reason is known for the rest. V and J calls and clone size are given by that table; D and trimming were obtained from the DNA. For this sample there are roughly 140,000 clones; 90% to 95% appear just once. The ten most abundant clones make up roughly 12% of the sample.

A note on this clone: This receptor's antigen is unknown. Base qualities are not recorded, but no much larger clone differs from it by a single base.

The V and J ends are trimmed by 9 bases and 2 bases, leaving 17 bases between them. CDR1 LNHDA and CDR2 SQIVND were looked up in the germline V gene (reference sequence). The CDR3, from cysteine to phenylalanine, totals 14 residues. Only the CDR3 DNA stays, 42 bases, in frame from base 1. The chain is encoded by TRBV19 joined to TRBJ2-7; the best D guess is TRBD1, with 5 bases matching. Sequenced here: peripheral blood, sampled after recovery from COVID-19. The TCR comes from an adult who had recovered from COVID-19. The CDR3 region has the sequence CARPSDRNTYEQYF. In nucleotide form, the sequence is TGTGCCAGACCAAGTGACAGAAACACCTACGAGCAGTACTTC. The full variable domain, with segments outside the CDR3 supplied by the reference TRBV19 and TRBJ2-7 proteins, appears as DGGITQSPKYLFRKEGQNVTLSCEQNLNHDAMYWYRQDPGQGLRLIYYSQIVNDFQKGDIAEGYSVSREKKESFPLTVTSAQKNPTAFYLCARPSDRNTYEQYFGPGTRLTVT.